What follows describes a single T cell receptor (beta chain). The data derive from a study of blood T cells in healthy people across ages. The authors ran a second PCR of about 7 to 12 cycles using a sample-barcoded 5' primer and a J-beta primer mix. A template-switch adaptor that had 12 random nucleotides put a tag on each cDNA molecule. TCRdb re-derived calls from the 5' RACE reads in MiXCR, one entry per CDR3 protein. The sample shows around 1.1 million distinct CDR3 sequences, around two fifths of them seen only once. The CDR3 spans 14 residues. With 2 bases removed from V and 5 bases from J, the gap between germline ends came to 10 bases. The germline gives CDR1 MNHEY, CDR2 SVGEGT.

The sequence derives from a man between 18 and 29 years old in good health. The rearrangement uses TRBV6-2 or TRBV6-3 and TRBJ2-1, with D maybe TRBD1 (5 bases). Sequencing was done on a sample of blood. CDR3 residues: CASSYPAGNNEQFF. CDR3 sequence (DNA): TGTGCCAGCAGTTACCCGGCAGGGAACAATGAGCAGTTCTTC.